The 20 T cell receptor beta chains listed next were all sequenced from one sample in a study of PD-1 blockade in mismatch repair-deficient tumors. Profiling relied on immunoSEQ multiplex PCR, and the TCRdb table lists in-frame clones only, not all of them. The repertoire has under 85,000 clones, around four fifths of them found once; the top ten carry 4.5% to 7%. Sequenced material: peripheral blood, taken 2 weeks after starting pembrolizumab. Source of these receptors: an adult with mismatch repair-deficient cancer.

V and J are TRBV29-1 and TRBJ2-7, with TRBD1 matching over 10 bases. V lost 7 bases and J lost 7; bases outside the gene matches: 16. This CDR3 has 15 residues. The V gene's germline CDR1 is SQVTM and CDR2 ANQGSEA. CDR3 protein: CSAQNRDRGAREQYF. The CDR3 DNA follows: TGCAGCGCGCAAAACCGGGACAGGGGAGCAAGGGAGCAGTACTTC.

The chain uses TRBV7-2 and TRBJ2-3; 7 bases are a match to TRBD2. Germline V gene lookup returns CDR1 SGHTA and CDR2 FQGNSA. The CDR3 loop spans 13 amino acids. V gave up 5 bases and J gave up 6 bases; unmatched junction bases: 5. The DNA of the CDR3 is TGTGCCAGCAGCGAAGCCGGGAGGGATACGCAGTATTTT. As protein: CASSEAGRDTQYF.

The chain couples TRBV6-6 to TRBJ1-1, with 7 nucleotides matching TRBD1. CDR3 length: 12 amino acids. Germline values: CDR1 MNHNY, CDR2 SVGAGI (reference sequence). J gave up 8 bases and V 4 bases, and 4 bases lay outside the gene matches. CDR3 nucleotide sequence: TGTGCCAGCAGTTCTCGACAGGGAGAAGCTTTCTTT. It yields the protein CASSSRQGEAFF.

The chain carries TRBV4-2 and TRBJ2-3; 7 bases are shared with TRBD1. V trimming: 1 base; J trimming: 0 bases; junction bases outside the gene matches: 4. Per germline, CDR1 LGHNA and CDR2 YNFKEQ. CDR3 size: 16 residues. The CDR3 reads CASSQVLDRSTDTQYF. The CDR3 DNA sequence: TGTGCCAGCAGCCAAGTTCTGGACAGGAGCACAGATACGCAGTATTTT.

V and J are TRBV30 and TRBJ2-4; 11 bases fit TRBD1. V shed 1 base, J shed 7 bases, and the junction held 6 bases outside the gene matches. Looked up from germline, CDR1 is GTSNPN and CDR2 is SVGIG (reference sequence). This CDR3 comprises 15 residues. DNA for the CDR3: TGTGCCTGGAGTGGAGGACAGGGGGCGGCTAACATTCAGTACTTC. It specifies CAWSGGQGAANIQYF.

This CDR3 reads CASRPLPDNEQFF. Here the CDR3 DNA reads TGTGCCAGCAGACCTCTACCCGACAATGAGCAGTTCTTC. The rearrangement links TRBV27 to TRBJ2-1, with no clear D. Looked up from germline, CDR1 is MNHEY and CDR2 is SMNVEV (reference sequence). The CDR3 extends over 13 amino acids. V was cut by 6 bases and J by 5 bases, with 11 bases left in between.

CDR3 sequence (DNA): TGTGCCAGTAGTATAGGCCTAGCGGGCACCACAGATACGCAGTATTTT. Translating it yields CASSIGLAGTTDTQYF. J is TRBJ2-3 and V is TRBV19; 8 nucleotides align to TRBD2. The V and J ends lost 1 base and 2 bases, in that order; junction bases with no gene match: 5. This CDR3 spans 16 amino acids. From germline, CDR1 is LNHDA and CDR2 SQIVND (reference sequence).

This clone was seen more than once but under ten times. The rearrangement joins TRBV7-2 to TRBJ1-1; D is undetermined. The CDR3 is made up of 14 amino acids. The germline V gene has CDR1 SGHTA and CDR2 FQGNSA. The ends were cut back, 0 bases at V and 3 bases at J, with 8 bases in the middle. CDR3 amino acids: CASSLARGDTEAFF. For the CDR3, the DNA is TGTGCCAGCAGCTTAGCGCGTGGGGACACTGAAGCTTTCTTT.

The V call is TRBV5-8, the J call TRBJ2-3; D unresolved. The V gene lost 2 bases and the J gene lost 0 bases, with 13 bases spanning the gap. The V gene's germline CDR1 is SGHTS and CDR2 YDEGEE. There are 16 residues in the CDR3. The CDR3 DNA reads TGTGCCAGCAGCTTTTGGACCCGACGAAGCACAGATACGCAGTATTTT. It yields the protein CASSFWTRRSTDTQYF.

V is TRBV25-1 and J is TRBJ2-1; 12 bases line up with TRBD2. J was trimmed by 8 bases and V by 6 bases; bases with no gene match: 8. CDR3 length: 15 residues. Per germline, CDR1 MGHDK and CDR2 SYGVNS. The CDR3 loop is CASRSASGRAHEQFF. The CDR3 bases are TGTGCCAGCAGATCCGCTAGCGGGAGGGCCCATGAGCAGTTCTTC.

The chain recombines TRBV5-4 with TRBJ2-2; TRBD2 matches 15 bases. The trim removed 4 bases at V and 6 bases at J, leaving 7 bases unmatched. The CDR3 runs 17 residues. Germline loops: CDR1 SGHNT, CDR2 YYREEE (reference sequence). CDR3: CASSLGLAGGNAGELFF. The CDR3 DNA sequence: TGTGCCAGCAGCCTAGGACTAGCGGGAGGGAATGCCGGGGAGCTGTTTTTT. Complete variable domain (other parts from reference TRBV5-4 and TRBJ2-2): ETGVTQSPTHLIKTRGQQVTLRCSSQSGHNTVSWYQQALGQGPQFIFQYYREEENGRGNFPPRFSGLQFPNYSSELNVNALELDDSALYLCASSLGLAGGNAGELFFGEGSRLTVL.

The chain has TRBV29-1 and TRBJ1-2; 10 bases map to TRBD1. V shed 7 bases and J 4 bases; nucleotides not matched to a gene: 6. Germline loops: CDR1 SQVTM, CDR2 ANQGSEA. The CDR3 is 13 residues long. CDR3 nucleotide sequence: TGCAGCGGATACCGGGACAGGGGCTATGGCTACACCTTC. Translating gives CSGYRDRGYGYTF. Full variable domain (rest looked up from reference TRBV29-1 and TRBJ1-2): SAVISQKPSRDICQRGTSLTIQCQVDSQVTMMFWYRQQPGQSLTLIATANQGSEATYESGFVIDKFPISRPNLTFSTLTVSNMSPEDSSIYLCSGYRDRGYGYTFGSGTRLTVV.

V and J are TRBV5-1 and TRBJ1-2; D gene uncertain. The CDR3 runs to 15 residues. In germline, CDR1 is SGHRS, CDR2 YFSETQ. V was trimmed by 0 bases and J by 3 bases, leaving 12 bases between them. The CDR3 here is CASSLAVGADYGYTF. Written as DNA, the CDR3 is TGCGCCAGCAGCTTGGCTGTGGGCGCTGACTATGGCTACACCTTC.

This chain uses TRBV6-5 with TRBJ2-5; D unclear. The CDR3 runs 14 residues. Per the germline V gene, CDR1 is MNHEY and CDR2 is SVGAGI. Trimming removed 2 bases from V and 2 bases from J, with 9 bases in between. The CDR3 region is CASSYMGLQETQYF. As DNA, the CDR3 is TGTGCCAGCAGTTACATGGGCCTACAAGAGACCCAGTACTTC.

The rearrangement uses TRBV27 and TRBJ2-3, with 13 bases matching TRBD2. Losses at the gene ends were 5 bases for V and 5 bases for J; bases not matched to a gene: 16. Per the germline V gene, CDR1 is MNHEY and CDR2 is SMNVEV (reference sequence). This CDR3 is 19 amino acids long. CDR3 sequence (DNA): TGTGCCAGCAGTGCAACTAGCGGGAGGGCCTCGGCTAGAGTAGATACGCAGTATTTT. This encodes CASSATSGRASARVDTQYF.

V is TRBV19 and J is TRBJ1-1; D call uncertain. The V gene lost 3 bases and the J gene lost 2 bases, with 7 bases spanning the gap. Germline assignment: CDR1 LNHDA and CDR2 SQIVND (reference sequence). CDR3 length: 13 residues. In DNA, the CDR3 is TGTGCCAGTAGTATTAGGCATAACACTGAAGCTTTCTTT. Translation: CASSIRHNTEAFF.

The chain joins TRBV6-5 to TRBJ2-2, with TRBD1 identical over 7 bases. J gave up 7 bases and V 10 bases, and 6 bases lay outside the gene matches. The V gene's germline CDR1 is MNHEY and CDR2 SVGAGI. This CDR3 spans 12 amino acids. As DNA, the CDR3 is TGTGCCACTTACAGGGGTGACGGGGAGCTGTTTTTT. It translates to CATYRGDGELFF.

Only a few counts were recorded for this clone. This sequence joins TRBV10-1 and TRBJ2-7; D is ambiguous. The germline V gene encodes CDR1 WNHNN and CDR2 SYGVQD (reference sequence). V was pared by 6 bases and J by 5 bases, with 5 bases between. There are 10 residues in the CDR3. The CDR3 region is CASRGNEQYF. The CDR3 coding sequence is TGCGCCAGCAGGGGGAACGAGCAGTACTTC.

This sequence joins TRBV10-1 and TRBJ2-7; the D gene is possibly TRBD1 (6 bases). This CDR3 region has 18 residues. V dropped 3 bases and J dropped 0 bases, with 21 bases sitting between them. Germline V gene sequence: CDR1 WNHNN, CDR2 SYGVQD (reference sequence). CDR3 loop: CASSDAPSTGGYSYEQYF. In DNA, the CDR3 is TGCGCCAGCAGTGATGCCCCCTCGACAGGCGGTTACTCCTACGAGCAGTACTTC.

This clone was seen only once. The rearrangement uses TRBV4-3 and TRBJ2-7; a possible D gene is TRBD2 (7 bases). CDR3 length equals 14 residues. With 1 base removed from V and 4 bases from J, the gap between germline ends came to 11 bases. Germline CDR1 is LGHNA and CDR2 is YSLEER. The CDR3 DNA sequence: TGCGCCAGCAGCCAAGGGGGGGGCCATTACGAGCAGTACTTC. Its protein product is CASSQGGGHYEQYF.